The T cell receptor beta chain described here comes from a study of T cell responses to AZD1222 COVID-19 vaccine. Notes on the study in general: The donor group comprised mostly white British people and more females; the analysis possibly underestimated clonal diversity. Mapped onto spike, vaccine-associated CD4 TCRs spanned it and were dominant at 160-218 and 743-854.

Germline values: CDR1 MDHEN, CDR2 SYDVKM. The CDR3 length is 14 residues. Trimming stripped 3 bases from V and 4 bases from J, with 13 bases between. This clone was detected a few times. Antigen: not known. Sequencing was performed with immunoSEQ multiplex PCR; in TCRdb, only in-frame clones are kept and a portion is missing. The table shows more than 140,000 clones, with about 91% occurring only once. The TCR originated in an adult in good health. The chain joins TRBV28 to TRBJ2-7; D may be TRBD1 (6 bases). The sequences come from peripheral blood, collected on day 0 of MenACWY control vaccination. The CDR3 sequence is CASSLRRGRYEQYF. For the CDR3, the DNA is TGTGCCAGCAGTTTGAGAAGGGGGAGATACGAGCAGTACTTC. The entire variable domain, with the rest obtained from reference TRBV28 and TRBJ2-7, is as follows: DVKVTQSSRYLVKRTGEKVFLECVQDMDHENMFWYRQDPGLGLRLIYFSYDVKMKEKGDIPEGYSVSREKKERFSLILESASTNQTSMYLCASSLRRGRYEQYFGPGTRLTVT.